This T cell receptor (beta chain) emerged from a study of T cell repertoires in cytomegalovirus infection. Study background: Indications of both CMV infection and matching HLA type were provided by public TCR beta signatures.

Whole-study findings and limits: CMV-specific TCR beta clonotypes restricted by HLA-C were the ones dominating the ex vivo response. Cumulative frequency (of public TCR beta family members) identified carriers of CMV plus the relevant HLA.

In its sample, this clonotype was seen many times. The antigen remains undetermined. One entry per CDR3 protein results from TCRdb running MiXCR on the reads. The profile covers 680,000 or so distinct CDR3 sequences, with 35% appearing a single time and 2.8% taken by the ten largest. There are 15 residues in the CDR3. V was cut by 3 bases and J by 7 bases, with 15 bases left in between. CDR1 and CDR2 (germline): SEHNR, FQNEAQ (reference sequence). The rearrangement links TRBV7-9 to TRBJ1-4; D ambiguous. The clonotype comes from a human donor in good health (CMV status not recorded). Some clones in this sample may be carry-over from other donors' samples. Sequences were obtained from PBMCs. The CDR3 loop reads CASSFFSGRSEKLFF. CDR3 bases: TGTGCCAGCAGCTTTTTTTCCGGCCGGAGTGAAAAACTGTTTTTT.